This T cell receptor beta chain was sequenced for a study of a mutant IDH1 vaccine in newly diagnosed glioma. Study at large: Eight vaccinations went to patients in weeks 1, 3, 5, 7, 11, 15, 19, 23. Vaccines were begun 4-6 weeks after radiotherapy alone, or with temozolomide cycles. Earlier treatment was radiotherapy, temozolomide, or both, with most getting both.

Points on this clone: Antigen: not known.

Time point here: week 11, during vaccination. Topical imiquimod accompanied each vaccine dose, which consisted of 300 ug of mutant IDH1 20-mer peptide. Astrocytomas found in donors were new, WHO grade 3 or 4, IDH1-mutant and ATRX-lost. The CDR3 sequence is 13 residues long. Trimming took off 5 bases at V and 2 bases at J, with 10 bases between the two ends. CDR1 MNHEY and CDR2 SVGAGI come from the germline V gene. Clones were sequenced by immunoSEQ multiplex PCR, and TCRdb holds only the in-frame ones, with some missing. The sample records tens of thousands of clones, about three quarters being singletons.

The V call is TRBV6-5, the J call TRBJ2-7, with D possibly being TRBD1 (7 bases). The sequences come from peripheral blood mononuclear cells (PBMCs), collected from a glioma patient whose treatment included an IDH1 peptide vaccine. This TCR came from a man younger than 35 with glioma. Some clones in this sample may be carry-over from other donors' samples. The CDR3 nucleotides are TGTGCCAGCAGTCCCAGGGGGGCCTACGAGCAGTACTTC. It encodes CASSPRGAYEQYF.